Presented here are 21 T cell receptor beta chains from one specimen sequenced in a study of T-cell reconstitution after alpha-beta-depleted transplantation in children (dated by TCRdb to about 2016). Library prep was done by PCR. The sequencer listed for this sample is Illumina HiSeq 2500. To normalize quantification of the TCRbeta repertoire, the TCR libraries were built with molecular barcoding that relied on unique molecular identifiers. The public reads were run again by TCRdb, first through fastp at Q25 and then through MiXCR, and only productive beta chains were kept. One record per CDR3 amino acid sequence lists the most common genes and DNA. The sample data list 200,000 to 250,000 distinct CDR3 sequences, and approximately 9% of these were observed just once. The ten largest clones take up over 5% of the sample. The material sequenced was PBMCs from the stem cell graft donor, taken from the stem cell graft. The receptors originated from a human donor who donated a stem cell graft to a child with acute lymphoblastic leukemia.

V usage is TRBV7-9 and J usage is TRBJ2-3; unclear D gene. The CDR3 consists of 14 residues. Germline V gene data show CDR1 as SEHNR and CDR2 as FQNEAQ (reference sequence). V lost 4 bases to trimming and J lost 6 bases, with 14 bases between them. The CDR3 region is CASSSSNGRDTQYF. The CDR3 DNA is TGTGCCAGCAGCTCCTCTAACGGGCGCGATACGCAGTATTTT. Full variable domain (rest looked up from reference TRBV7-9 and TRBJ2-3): DTGVSQNPRHKITKRGQNVTFRCDPISEHNRLYWYRQTLGQGPEFLTYFQNEAQLEKSRLLSDRFSAERPKGSFSTLEIQRTEQGDSAMYLCASSSSNGRDTQYFGPGTRLTVL.

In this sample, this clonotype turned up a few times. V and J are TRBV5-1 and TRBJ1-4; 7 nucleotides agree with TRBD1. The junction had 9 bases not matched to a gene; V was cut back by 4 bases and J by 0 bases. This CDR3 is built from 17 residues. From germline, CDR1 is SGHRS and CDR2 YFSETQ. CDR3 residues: CASSTGDTYATNEKLFF. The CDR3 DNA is TGCGCCAGCAGCACAGGGGACACGTATGCAACTAATGAAAAACTGTTTTTT.

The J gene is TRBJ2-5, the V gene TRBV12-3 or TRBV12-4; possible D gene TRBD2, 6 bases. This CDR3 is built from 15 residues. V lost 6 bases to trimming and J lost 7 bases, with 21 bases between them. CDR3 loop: CASSDPRGEDATQYF. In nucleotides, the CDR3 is TGTGCCAGCAGCGACCCCCGAGGGGAGGACGCGACCCAGTACTTC.

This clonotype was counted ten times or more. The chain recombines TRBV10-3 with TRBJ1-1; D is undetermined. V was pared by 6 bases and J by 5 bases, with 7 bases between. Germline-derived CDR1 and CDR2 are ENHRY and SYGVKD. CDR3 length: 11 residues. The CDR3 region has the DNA TGTGCCATCAGGCAGGAAACTGAAGCTTTCTTT. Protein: CAIRQETEAFF.

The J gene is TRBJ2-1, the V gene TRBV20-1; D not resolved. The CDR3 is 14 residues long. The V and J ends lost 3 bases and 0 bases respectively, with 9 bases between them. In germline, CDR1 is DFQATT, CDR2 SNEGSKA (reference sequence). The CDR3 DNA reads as TGCAGTGCTAGGAAGATGAGCTCCTACAATGAGCAGTTCTTC. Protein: CSARKMSSYNEQFF.

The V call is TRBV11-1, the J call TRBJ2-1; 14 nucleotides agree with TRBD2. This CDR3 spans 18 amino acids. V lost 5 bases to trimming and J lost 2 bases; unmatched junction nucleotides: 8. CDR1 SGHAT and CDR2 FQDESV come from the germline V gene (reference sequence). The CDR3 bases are TGTGCCAGCAGCACCCCGACTAGCGGGGGGGCCCCCTACAATGAGCAGTTCTTC. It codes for CASSTPTSGGAPYNEQFF.

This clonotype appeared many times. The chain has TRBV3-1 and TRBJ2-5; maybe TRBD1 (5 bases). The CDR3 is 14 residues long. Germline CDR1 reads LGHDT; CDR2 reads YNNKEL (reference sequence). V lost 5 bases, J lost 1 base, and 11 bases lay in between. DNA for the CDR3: TGTGCCAGCAGCTTCCGACAGTCCCAAGAGACCCAGTACTTC. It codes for CASSFRQSQETQYF.

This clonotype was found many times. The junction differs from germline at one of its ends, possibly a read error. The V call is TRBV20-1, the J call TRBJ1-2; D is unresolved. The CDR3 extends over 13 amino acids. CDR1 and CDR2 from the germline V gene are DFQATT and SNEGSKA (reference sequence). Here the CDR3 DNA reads TGCAGTGCTAGAGATGACTCTCTCCGTGGCTACACTTTC. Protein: CSARDDSLRGYTF.

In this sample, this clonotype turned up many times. CDR3 nucleotide sequence: TGCGCCAGCAGCTTAACAGCGGTTCGGGAAAACATTCAGTACTTC. Amino acids: CASSLTAVRENIQYF. This chain links TRBV5-1 with TRBJ2-4; tentatively, D is TRBD2 (5 bases). The V gene lost 2 bases and the J gene lost 5 bases, with 14 bases spanning the gap. CDR3 length: 15 amino acids. The germline V gene encodes CDR1 SGHRS and CDR2 YFSETQ.

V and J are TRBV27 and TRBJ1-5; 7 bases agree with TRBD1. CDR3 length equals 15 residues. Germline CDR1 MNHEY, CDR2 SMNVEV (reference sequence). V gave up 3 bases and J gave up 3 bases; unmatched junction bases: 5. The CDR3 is CASSFTGQINQPQHF. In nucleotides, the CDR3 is TGTGCCAGCAGTTTTACGGGACAGATCAATCAGCCCCAGCATTTT.

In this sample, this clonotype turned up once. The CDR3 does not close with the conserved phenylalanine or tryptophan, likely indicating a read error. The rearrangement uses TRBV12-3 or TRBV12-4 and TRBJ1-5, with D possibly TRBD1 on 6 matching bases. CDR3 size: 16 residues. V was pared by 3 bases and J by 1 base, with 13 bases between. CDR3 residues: CASSLGRGASNQPQHS. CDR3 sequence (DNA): TGTGCCAGCAGTTTGGGGCGGGGGGCAAGCAATCAGCCCCAGCATTCT.

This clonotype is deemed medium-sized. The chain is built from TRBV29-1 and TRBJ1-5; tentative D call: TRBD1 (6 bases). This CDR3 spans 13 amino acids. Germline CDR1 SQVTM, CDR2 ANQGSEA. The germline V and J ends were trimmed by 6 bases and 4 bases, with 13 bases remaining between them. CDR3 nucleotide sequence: TGCAGCGTCCGGGACAACTTTAATCAGCCCCAGCATTTT. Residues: CSVRDNFNQPQHF.

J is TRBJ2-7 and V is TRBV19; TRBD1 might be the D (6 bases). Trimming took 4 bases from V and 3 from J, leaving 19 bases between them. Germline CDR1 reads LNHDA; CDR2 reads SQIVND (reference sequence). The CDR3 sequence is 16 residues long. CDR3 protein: CASSTIRTAFFYEQYF. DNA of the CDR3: TGTGCCAGTAGTACTATTAGGACAGCCTTCTTCTACGAGCAGTACTTC. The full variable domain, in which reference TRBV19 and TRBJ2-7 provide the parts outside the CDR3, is DGGITQSPKYLFRKEGQNVTLSCEQNLNHDAMYWYRQDPGQGLRLIYYSQIVNDFQKGDIAEGYSVSREKKESFPLTVTSAQKNPTAFYLCASSTIRTAFFYEQYFGPGTRLTVT.

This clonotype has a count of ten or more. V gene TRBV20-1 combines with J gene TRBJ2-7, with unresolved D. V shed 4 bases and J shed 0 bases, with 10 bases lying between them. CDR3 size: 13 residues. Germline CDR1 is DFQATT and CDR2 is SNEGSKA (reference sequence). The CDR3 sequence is CSANFWSSYEQYF. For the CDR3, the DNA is TGCAGTGCTAACTTTTGGAGCTCCTACGAGCAGTACTTC.

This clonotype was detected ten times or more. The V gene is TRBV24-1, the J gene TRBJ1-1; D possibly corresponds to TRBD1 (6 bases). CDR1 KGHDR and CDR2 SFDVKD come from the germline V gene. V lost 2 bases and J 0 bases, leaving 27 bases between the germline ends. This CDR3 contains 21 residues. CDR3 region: CATSDSGQIRNRTTMNTEAFF. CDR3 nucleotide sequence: TGTGCCACCAGTGATTCCGGACAGATTAGGAACCGAACTACTATGAACACTGAAGCTTTCTTT.

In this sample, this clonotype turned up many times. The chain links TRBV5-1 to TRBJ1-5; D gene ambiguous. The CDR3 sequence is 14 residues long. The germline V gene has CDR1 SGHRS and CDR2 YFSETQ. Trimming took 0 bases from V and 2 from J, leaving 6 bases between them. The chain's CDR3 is CASSLEWGNQPQHF. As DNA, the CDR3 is TGCGCCAGCAGCTTGGAGTGGGGCAATCAGCCCCAGCATTTT.

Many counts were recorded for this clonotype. As DNA, the CDR3 is TGTGCCAGCAGTTTCGGGAACGAAGCCTACGAGCAGTACTTC. Translating gives CASSFGNEAYEQYF. This chain links TRBV12-3 or TRBV12-4 with TRBJ2-7; the D gene is possibly TRBD2 (5 bases). This CDR3 has 14 amino acids. The germline V and J ends were trimmed by 3 bases and 2 bases, with 11 bases remaining between them.

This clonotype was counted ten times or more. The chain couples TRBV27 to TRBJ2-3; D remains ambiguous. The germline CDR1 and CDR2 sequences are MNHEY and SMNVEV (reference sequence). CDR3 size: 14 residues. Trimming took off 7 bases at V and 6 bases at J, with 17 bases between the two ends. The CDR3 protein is CASTALGSPDTQYF. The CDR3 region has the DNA TGTGCCAGCACTGCCTTGGGCAGCCCGGATACGCAGTATTTT.

The CDR3 region is CSARDSGGAASAYEQYF. Written as DNA, the CDR3 is TGCAGTGCTAGAGACTCCGGGGGAGCCGCTTCAGCCTACGAGCAGTACTTC. The chain couples TRBV20-1 to TRBJ2-7, with a tentative D call TRBD2 (6 bases). The CDR3 loop spans 17 amino acids. The V gene lost 0 bases and the J gene lost 2 bases, with 20 bases spanning the gap. CDR1 is DFQATT and CDR2 is SNEGSKA in the germline V gene (reference sequence).

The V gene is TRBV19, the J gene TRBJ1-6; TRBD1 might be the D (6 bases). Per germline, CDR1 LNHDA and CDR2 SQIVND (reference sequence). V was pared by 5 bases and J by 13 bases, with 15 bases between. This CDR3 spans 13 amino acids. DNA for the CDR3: TGTGCCAGTAGTCCGGAATTTGGACAGCCCCTCCACTTT. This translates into CASSPEFGQPLHF.

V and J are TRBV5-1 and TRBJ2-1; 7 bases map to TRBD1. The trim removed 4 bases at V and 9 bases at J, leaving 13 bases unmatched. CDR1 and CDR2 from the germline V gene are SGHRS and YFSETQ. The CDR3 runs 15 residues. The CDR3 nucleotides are TGCGCCAGCAGCCTCCGACAGGGCGTTTCCAGTGAGCAGTTCTTC. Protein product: CASSLRQGVSSEQFF.